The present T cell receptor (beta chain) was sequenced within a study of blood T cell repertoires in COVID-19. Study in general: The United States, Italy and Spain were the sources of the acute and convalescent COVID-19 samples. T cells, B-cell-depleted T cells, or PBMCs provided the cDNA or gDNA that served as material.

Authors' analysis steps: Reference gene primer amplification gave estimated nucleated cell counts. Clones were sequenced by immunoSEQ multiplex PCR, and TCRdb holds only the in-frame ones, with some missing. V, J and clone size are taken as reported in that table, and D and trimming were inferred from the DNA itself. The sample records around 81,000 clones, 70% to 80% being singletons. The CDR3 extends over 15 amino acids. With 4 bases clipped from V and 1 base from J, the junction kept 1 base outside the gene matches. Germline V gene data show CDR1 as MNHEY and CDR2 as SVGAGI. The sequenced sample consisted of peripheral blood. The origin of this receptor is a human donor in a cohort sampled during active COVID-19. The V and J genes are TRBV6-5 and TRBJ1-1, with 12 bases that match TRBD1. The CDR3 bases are TGTGCCAGCAGTTGGGGACAGGGGGCGAACACTGAAGCTTTCTTT. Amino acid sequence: CASSWGQGANTEAFF.